The present T cell receptor beta chain was sequenced within a study of blood T cell repertoires in COVID-19. About the research overall: Sites across the United States, Italy and Spain contributed samples from acute and convalescent COVID-19. T cells, B-cell-depleted T cells, or PBMCs supplied cDNA or gDNA.

Source study methods: Reference gene primer amplification gave nucleated cell count estimates. Using immunoSEQ multiplex PCR, the repertoire was profiled, and TCRdb retains in-frame clones only, with some absent. The V and J calls and the clone size are those of that table, but D and trimming were determined from the DNA. The profile shows roughly 140,000 clones, approximately 84% of them singletons. The sample taken for sequencing was peripheral blood. The receptor was derived from a man aged 65 to 85 with acute or convalescent COVID-19.

CDR3 loop: CASSHNGQGINSPLHF. The DNA for the CDR3 is TGTGCCAGCAGCCACAATGGACAGGGAATAAATTCACCCCTCCACTTT. The rearrangement joins TRBV3-1 (or the pseudogene TRBV3-2) to TRBJ1-6, with TRBD1 identical over 8 bases. From germline, CDR1 is LGHDT and CDR2 YNNKEL (reference sequence). The CDR3 is made up of 16 amino acids. J gave up 7 bases and V 3 bases, and 8 bases lay outside the gene matches.